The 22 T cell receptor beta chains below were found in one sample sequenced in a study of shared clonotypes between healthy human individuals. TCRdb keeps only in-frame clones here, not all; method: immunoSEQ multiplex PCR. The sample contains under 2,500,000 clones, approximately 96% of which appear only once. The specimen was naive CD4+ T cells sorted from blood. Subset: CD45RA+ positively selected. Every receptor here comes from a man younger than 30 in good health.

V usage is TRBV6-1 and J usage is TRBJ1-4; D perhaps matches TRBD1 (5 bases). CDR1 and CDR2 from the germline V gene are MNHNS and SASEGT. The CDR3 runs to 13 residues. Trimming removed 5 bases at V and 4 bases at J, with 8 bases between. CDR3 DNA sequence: TGTGCCAGCAGTCGACAGTTTAATGAAAAACTGTTTTTT. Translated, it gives CASSRQFNEKLFF.

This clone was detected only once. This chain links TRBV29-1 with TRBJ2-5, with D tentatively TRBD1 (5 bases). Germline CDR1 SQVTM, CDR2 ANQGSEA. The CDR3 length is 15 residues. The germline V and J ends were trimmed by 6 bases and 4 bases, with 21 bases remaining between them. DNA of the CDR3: TGCAGCGTCGCGATCGGGTCTGGGGCAGGAGAGACCCAGTACTTC. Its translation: CSVAIGSGAGETQYF.

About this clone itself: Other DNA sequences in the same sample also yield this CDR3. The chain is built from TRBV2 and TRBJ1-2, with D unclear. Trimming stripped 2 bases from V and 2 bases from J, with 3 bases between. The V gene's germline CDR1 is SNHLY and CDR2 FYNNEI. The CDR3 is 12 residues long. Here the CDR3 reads CASSEQNYGYTF. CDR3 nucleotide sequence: TGTGCCAGCAGTGAACAAAACTATGGCTACACCTTC.

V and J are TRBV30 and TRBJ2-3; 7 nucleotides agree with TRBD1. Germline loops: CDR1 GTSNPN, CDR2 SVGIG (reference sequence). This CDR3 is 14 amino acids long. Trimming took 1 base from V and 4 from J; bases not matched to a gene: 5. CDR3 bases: TGTGCCTGGAGTGAGTTGAGGGGGCCAGATACGCAGTATTTT. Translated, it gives CAWSELRGPDTQYF.

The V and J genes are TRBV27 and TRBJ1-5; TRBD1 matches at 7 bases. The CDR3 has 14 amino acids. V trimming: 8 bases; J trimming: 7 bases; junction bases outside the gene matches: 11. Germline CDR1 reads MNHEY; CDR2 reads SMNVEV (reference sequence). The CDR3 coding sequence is TGTGCCAGCGGAAGAGGGGGCGCCTGGCAGCCCCAGCATTTT. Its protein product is CASGRGGAWQPQHF.

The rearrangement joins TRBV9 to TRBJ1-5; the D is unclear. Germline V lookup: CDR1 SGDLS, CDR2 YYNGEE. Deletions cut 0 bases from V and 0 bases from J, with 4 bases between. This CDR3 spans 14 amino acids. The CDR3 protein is CASSVADSNQPQHF. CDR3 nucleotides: TGTGCCAGCAGCGTAGCTGATAGCAATCAGCCCCAGCATTTT.

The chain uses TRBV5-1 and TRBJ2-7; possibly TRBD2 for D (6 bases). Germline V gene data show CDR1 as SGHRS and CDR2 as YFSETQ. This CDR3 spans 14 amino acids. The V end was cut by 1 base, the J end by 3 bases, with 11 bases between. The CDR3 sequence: CASSLRDWDYEQYF. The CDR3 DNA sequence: TGCGCCAGCAGCTTGAGGGACTGGGACTACGAGCAGTACTTC.

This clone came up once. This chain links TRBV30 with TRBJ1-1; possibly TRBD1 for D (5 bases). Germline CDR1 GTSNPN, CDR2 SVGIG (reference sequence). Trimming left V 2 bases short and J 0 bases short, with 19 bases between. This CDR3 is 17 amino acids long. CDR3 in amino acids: CAWSMEGTLLMNTEAFF. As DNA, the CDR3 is TGTGCCTGGAGTATGGAGGGGACCCTCCTCATGAACACTGAAGCTTTCTTT.

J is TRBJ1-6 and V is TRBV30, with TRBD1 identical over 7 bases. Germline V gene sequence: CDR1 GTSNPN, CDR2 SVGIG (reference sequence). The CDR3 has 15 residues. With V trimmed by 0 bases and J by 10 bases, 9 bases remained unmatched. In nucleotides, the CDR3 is TGTGCCTGGAGTGTTGATCACAGGGGAAGATCACCCCTCCACTTT. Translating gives CAWSVDHRGRSPLHF.

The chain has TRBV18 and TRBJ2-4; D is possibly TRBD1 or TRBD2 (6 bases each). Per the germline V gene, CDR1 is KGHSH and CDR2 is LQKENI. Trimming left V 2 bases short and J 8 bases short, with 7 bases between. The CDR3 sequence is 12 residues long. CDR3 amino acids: CASSPRGDIQYF. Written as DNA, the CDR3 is TGTGCCAGCTCACCAAGGGGGGACATTCAGTACTTC.

The CDR3 DNA is TGTGCCAGCAGCTTCGACGAGACCCAGTACTTC. This codes for CASSFDETQYF. V and J are TRBV5-6 and TRBJ2-5; D is unclear. Per the germline V gene, CDR1 is SGHDT and CDR2 is YYEEEE. V was pared by 2 bases and J by 5 bases, with 4 bases between. This CDR3 spans 11 amino acids.

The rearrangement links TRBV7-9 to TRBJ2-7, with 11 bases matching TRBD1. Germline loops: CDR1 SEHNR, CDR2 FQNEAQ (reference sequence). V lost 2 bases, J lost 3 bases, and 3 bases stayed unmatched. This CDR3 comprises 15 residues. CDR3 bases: TGTGCCAGCAGCTTAAGGGACAGGGGGATCTACGAGCAGTACTTC. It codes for CASSLRDRGIYEQYF.

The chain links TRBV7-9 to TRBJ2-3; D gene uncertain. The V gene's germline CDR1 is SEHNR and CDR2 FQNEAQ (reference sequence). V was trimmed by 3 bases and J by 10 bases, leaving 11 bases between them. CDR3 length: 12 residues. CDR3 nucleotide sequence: TGTGCCAGCAGCTTTTTCAATTTCCCGCAGTATTTT. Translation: CASSFFNFPQYF.

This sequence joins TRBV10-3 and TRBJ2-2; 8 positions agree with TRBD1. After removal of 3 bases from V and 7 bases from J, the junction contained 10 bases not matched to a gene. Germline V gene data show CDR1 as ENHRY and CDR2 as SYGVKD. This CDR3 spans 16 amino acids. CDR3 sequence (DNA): TGTGCCATCAGTGATAAACGGACAGGGTCTAACGGGGAGCTGTTTTTT. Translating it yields CAISDKRTGSNGELFF.

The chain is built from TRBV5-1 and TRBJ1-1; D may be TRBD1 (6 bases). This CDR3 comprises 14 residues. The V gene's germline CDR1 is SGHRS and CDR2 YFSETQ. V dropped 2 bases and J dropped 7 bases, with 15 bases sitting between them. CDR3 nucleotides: TGCGCCAGCAGCTTCTGGGGGCGCGTGGGTGAAGCTTTCTTT. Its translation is CASSFWGRVGEAFF.

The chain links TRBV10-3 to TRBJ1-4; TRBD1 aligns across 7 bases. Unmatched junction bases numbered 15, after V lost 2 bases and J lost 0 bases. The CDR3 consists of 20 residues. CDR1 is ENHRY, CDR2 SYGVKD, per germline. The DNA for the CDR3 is TGTGCCATCAGTGAGCCGGAAGACAGGGTTTCGTCTGCAACTAATGAAAAACTGTTTTTT. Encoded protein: CAISEPEDRVSSATNEKLFF.

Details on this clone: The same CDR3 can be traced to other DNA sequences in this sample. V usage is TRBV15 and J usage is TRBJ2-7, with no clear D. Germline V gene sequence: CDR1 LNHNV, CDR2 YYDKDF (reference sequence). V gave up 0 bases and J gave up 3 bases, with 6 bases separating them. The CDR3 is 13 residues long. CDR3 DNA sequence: TGTGCCACCAGCAGAGAAGGCGGCTACGAGCAGTACTTC. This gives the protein CATSREGGYEQYF.

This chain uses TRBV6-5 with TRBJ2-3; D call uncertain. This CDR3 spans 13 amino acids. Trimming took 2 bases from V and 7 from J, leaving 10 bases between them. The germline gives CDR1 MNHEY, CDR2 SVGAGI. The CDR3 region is CASSYPPVNTQYF. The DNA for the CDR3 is TGTGCCAGCAGTTACCCGCCTGTTAATACGCAGTATTTT.

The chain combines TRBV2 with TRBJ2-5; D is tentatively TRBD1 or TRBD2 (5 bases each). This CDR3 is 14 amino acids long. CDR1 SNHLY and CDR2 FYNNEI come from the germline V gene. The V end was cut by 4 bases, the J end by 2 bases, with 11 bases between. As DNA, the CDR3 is TGTGCCAGCAGTGGGGGACCGCTACAAGAGACCCAGTACTTC. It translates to CASSGGPLQETQYF. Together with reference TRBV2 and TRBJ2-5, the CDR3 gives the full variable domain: EPEVTQTPSHQVTQMGQEVILRCVPISNHLYFYWYRQILGQKVEFLVSFYNNEISEKSEIFDDQFSVERPDGSNFTLKIRSTKLEDSAMYFCASSGGPLQETQYFGPGTRLLVL.

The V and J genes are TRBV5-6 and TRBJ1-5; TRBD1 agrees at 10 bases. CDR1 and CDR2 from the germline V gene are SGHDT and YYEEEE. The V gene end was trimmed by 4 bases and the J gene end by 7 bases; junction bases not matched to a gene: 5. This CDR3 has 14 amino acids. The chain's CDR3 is CASSQGQGRQPQHF. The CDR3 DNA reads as TGTGCCAGCAGCCAGGGACAGGGGAGACAGCCCCAGCATTTT. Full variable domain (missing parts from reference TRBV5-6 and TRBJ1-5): DAGVTQSPTHLIKTRGQQVTLRCSPKSGHDTVSWYQQALGQGPQFIFQYYEEEERQRGNFPDRFSGHQFPNYSSELNVNALLLGDSALYLCASSQGQGRQPQHFGDGTRLSIL.

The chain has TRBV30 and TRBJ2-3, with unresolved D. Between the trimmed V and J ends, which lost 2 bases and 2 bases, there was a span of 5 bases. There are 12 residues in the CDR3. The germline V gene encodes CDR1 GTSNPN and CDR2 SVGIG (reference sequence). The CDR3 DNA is TGTGCCTGGAGTCCGTTCACAGATACGCAGTATTTT. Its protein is CAWSPFTDTQYF.

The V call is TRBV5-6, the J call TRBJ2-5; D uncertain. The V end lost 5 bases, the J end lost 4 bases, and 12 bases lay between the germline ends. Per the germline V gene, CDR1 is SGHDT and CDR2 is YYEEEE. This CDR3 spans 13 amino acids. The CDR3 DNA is TGTGCCAGCAGTCCCGCACCGCGAGAGACCCAGTACTTC. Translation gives CASSPAPRETQYF.